This T cell receptor (beta chain) was identified during a study of response to subunit inactivated influenza vaccine. Study-level points and caveats: With each seasonal influenza vaccination, the authors suggested, few new T cells are recruited.

Comments on this clonotype: Its cognate antigen is unknown.

Trimming removed 7 bases from V and 2 bases from J, with 13 bases in between. The CDR3 spans 13 residues. In germline, CDR1 is DFQATT, CDR2 SNEGSKA (reference sequence). TCRdb reprocessed the RT-PCR reads with MiXCR, giving one entry per CDR3 protein. The sample lists approximately 520,000 distinct CDR3 sequences, 25% seen once, with around 1.8% in the top ten. This material consisted of CD4+ T cells sorted from PBMCs, taken more than 4 days after vaccination. The TCR comes from a man in his fifties or sixties who received an inactivated influenza vaccine. This chain links TRBV20-1 with TRBJ2-3; maybe TRBD2 (7 bases). CDR3 sequence (DNA): TGCAGTGTGGCGGGGGCCACCACAGATACGCAGTATTTT. This codes for CSVAGATTDTQYF.